The 23 T cell receptor beta chains presented below share a single source sample, sequenced in a study of T-cell reconstitution after alpha-beta-depleted transplantation in children. Preparing the TCRbeta library involved the use of unique molecular identifiers. Using its own MiXCR run on the PCR reads, TCRdb lists one record per CDR3 protein. The table shows about 640,000 distinct CDR3 sequences, with about 15% occurring only once. Sequenced here: PBMCs from the stem cell graft donor, sampled from the stem cell graft. The receptors originated from a human donor who donated a stem cell graft to a child with acute myeloid leukemia.

This clonotype has more than one count but fewer than ten. V usage is TRBV7-2 and J usage is TRBJ1-5; a weak D match, TRBD1 (5 bases). V was pared by 1 base and J by 2 bases, with 12 bases between. The CDR3 contains 16 residues. Germline CDR1 reads SGHTA; CDR2 reads FQGNSA. CDR3 sequence reads: CASSLELGTRNQPQHF. CDR3 sequence (DNA): TGTGCCAGCAGCTTAGAACTGGGGACCCGCAATCAGCCCCAGCATTTT.

This clonotype was found a few times. The genes are TRBV12-3 or TRBV12-4 and TRBJ2-1; D ambiguous. The CDR3 is 13 residues long. V was clipped by 5 bases and J by 10 bases, with 15 bases between them. Written as DNA, the CDR3 is TGTGCCAGCAGTAATACTCGGCTAGGCGAGCAGTTCTTC. This encodes CASSNTRLGEQFF.

This clonotype was observed at least ten times. The rearrangement joins TRBV27 to TRBJ2-7; the match to TRBD1 covers 7 bases. CDR1 and CDR2 from the germline V gene are MNHEY and SMNVEV (reference sequence). The CDR3 extends over 14 amino acids. V shed 8 bases and J 2 bases; nucleotides not matched to a gene: 9. The CDR3 spells CASSLRGQTYEQYF. DNA of the CDR3: TGTGCCAGCTCTTTGAGGGGGCAAACCTACGAGCAGTACTTC.

This clonotype occurred a few times. The chain joins TRBV12-3 or TRBV12-4 to TRBJ1-2; a possible D gene is TRBD1 (5 bases). CDR3 length: 15 residues. V shed 2 bases and J shed 8 bases, with 18 bases lying between them. The chain's CDR3 is CASSLSSGMSWGYTF. The CDR3 coding sequence is TGTGCCAGCAGTTTATCCTCAGGGATGTCATGGGGCTACACCTTC.

The CDR3 region has the DNA TGTGCCAGCAGTTTCCCTAGGATGGGACAGCATAGCACAGATACGCAGTATTTT. Protein sequence: CASSFPRMGQHSTDTQYF. This sequence joins TRBV28 and TRBJ2-3, with 7 bases lining up with TRBD1. CDR3 length equals 18 residues. The trim removed 3 bases at V and 0 bases at J, leaving 12 bases unmatched. Germline assignment: CDR1 MDHEN and CDR2 SYDVKM.

This chain connects TRBV7-9 to TRBJ2-7, with a weak D call TRBD1 (5 bases). Germline V gene lookup returns CDR1 SEHNR and CDR2 FQNEAQ (reference sequence). CDR3 size: 14 residues. V lost 5 bases, J lost 3 bases, and 14 bases lay in between. CDR3 in amino acids: CASSVGQINYEQYF. Written as DNA, the CDR3 is TGTGCCAGCAGCGTCGGACAAATTAACTACGAGCAGTACTTC.

The chain is built from TRBV7-2 and TRBJ2-3; TRBD2 aligns across 15 bases. This CDR3 is 16 amino acids long. V was clipped by 4 bases and J by 4 bases; unmatched bases: 3. The germline CDR1 and CDR2 sequences are SGHTA and FQGNSA. CDR3 DNA sequence: TGTGCCAGCAGCTCGGGACTAGCGGGGGGTTCAGATACGCAGTATTTT. This gives the protein CASSSGLAGGSDTQYF.

There are many counts of this clonotype. The chain employs TRBV7-2 and TRBJ2-5, with D possibly being TRBD2 (6 bases). Germline CDR1 reads SGHTA; CDR2 reads FQGNSA. The CDR3 sequence is 15 residues long. With 8 bases removed from V and 5 bases from J, the gap between germline ends came to 21 bases. For the CDR3, the DNA is TGTGCCAGCTCCTCTGGAGGGGAGAGACTGGAGACCCAGTACTTC. Translating it yields CASSSGGERLETQYF.

V and J are TRBV11-1 and TRBJ1-1, with D unclear. The germline gives CDR1 SGHAT, CDR2 FQDESV (reference sequence). V lost 2 bases and J lost 6, with 10 bases in between. This CDR3 is 13 amino acids long. The CDR3 region is CASSLHDPAEAFF. The CDR3 coding sequence is TGTGCCAGCAGCTTACACGATCCCGCTGAAGCTTTCTTT.

This clonotype showed up just a few times. The genes are TRBV12-3 or TRBV12-4 and TRBJ2-3; 8 nucleotides agree with TRBD2. V was clipped by 3 bases and J by 4 bases; unmatched bases: 3. The CDR3 is 14 residues long. For the CDR3, the DNA is TGTGCCAGCAGTTTTCGCGGGGGGCCAGATACGCAGTATTTT. Translating it yields CASSFRGGPDTQYF.

The chain joins TRBV20-1 to TRBJ1-5, with D tentatively TRBD1 (5 bases). V was pared by 3 bases and J by 5 bases, with 11 bases between. The length of the CDR3 is 13 residues. CDR1 and CDR2 (germline): DFQATT, SNEGSKA (reference sequence). CDR3 DNA: TGCAGTGCTAGGAAAGGGGATCATCAGCCCCAGCATTTT. The encoded protein is CSARKGDHQPQHF.

The V and J genes are TRBV7-9 and TRBJ1-4; possibly TRBD1 for D (5 bases). V lost 3 bases and J 2 bases, leaving 13 bases between the germline ends. CDR1 and CDR2 from the germline V gene are SEHNR and FQNEAQ (reference sequence). The CDR3 consists of 16 residues. Here the CDR3 DNA reads TGTGCCAGCAGCTTGGGGGACGGCGGTACTAATGAAAAACTGTTTTTT. It yields the protein CASSLGDGGTNEKLFF.

In its sample, this clonotype was seen a few times. The rearrangement uses TRBV20-1 and TRBJ2-1, with D possibly being TRBD2 (6 bases). Trimming pared 3 bases from V and 2 bases from J, leaving 17 bases between. The V gene's germline CDR1 is DFQATT and CDR2 SNEGSKA (reference sequence). This CDR3 has 16 residues. CDR3 DNA: TGCAGTGCTAGGGTTGAAACGGGGGTTCCCTACAATGAGCAGTTCTTC. The encoded protein is CSARVETGVPYNEQFF.

Turning to this clonotype: This may arise from a read error, as a much more abundant clone is one base away. The chain recombines TRBV6-2 or TRBV6-3 with TRBJ1-2, with D possibly TRBD1 on 6 matching bases. The CDR3 is 15 amino acids. The germline V gene encodes CDR1 MNHEY and CDR2 SVGEGT. CDR3 bases: TGTGCCAGCAGTGGAACCCAGGGGCCGAACTATGGCCACACCTTC. Its translation: CASSGTQGPNYGHTF.

This clonotype was seen a few times. This rearrangement joins TRBV13 to TRBJ1-6, with a possible D match to TRBD1 (6 bases). CDR1 is PRHDT and CDR2 is FYEKMQ in the germline V gene (reference sequence). V was shortened by 7 bases and J by 8 bases, with 12 bases between the two germline ends. The CDR3 is 13 residues long. The CDR3 is CASKNRDDSPLHF. DNA of the CDR3: TGTGCCAGCAAAAACAGGGATGATTCACCCCTCCACTTT.

This clonotype came up many times. The J gene is TRBJ2-1, the V gene TRBV20-1; no reliable D call. The germline V gene encodes CDR1 DFQATT and CDR2 SNEGSKA (reference sequence). Between the trimmed V and J ends, which lost 3 bases and 9 bases, there was a span of 12 bases. The CDR3 covers 12 residues. The CDR3 region is CSASVRYGEQFF. For the CDR3, the DNA is TGCAGTGCTAGCGTGCGGTACGGTGAGCAGTTCTTC.

The CDR3 here is CATSDWDLGTSGELFF. CDR3 nucleotide sequence: TGTGCCACCAGTGATTGGGACCTAGGGACGTCAGGGGAGCTGTTTTTT. This chain connects TRBV24-1 to TRBJ2-2; the D call may be TRBD1 or TRBD2 (5 bases each). Trimming removed 2 bases at V and 8 bases at J, with 17 bases between. This CDR3 region has 16 residues. From germline, CDR1 is KGHDR and CDR2 SFDVKD.

The J gene is TRBJ1-1, the V gene TRBV15, with no clear D. Germline V CDR1 and CDR2: LNHNV, YYDKDF (reference sequence). This CDR3 contains 12 residues. V was cut by 11 bases and J by 0 bases, with 10 bases left in between. The CDR3 is CAAGLMNTEAFF. The CDR3 coding sequence is TGTGCCGCCGGACTGATGAACACTGAAGCTTTCTTT.

This clonotype has a count of ten or more. This chain connects TRBV24-1 to TRBJ1-2, with D unresolved. CDR1 and CDR2 (germline): KGHDR, SFDVKD. The V and J ends lost 4 bases and 4 bases respectively, with 15 bases between them. The CDR3 is 15 residues long. The CDR3: CATSDRTPDGYGYTF. CDR3 coding DNA: TGTGCCACCAGTGACCGGACCCCGGATGGCTATGGCTACACCTTC.

The chain combines TRBV15 with TRBJ2-2; 7 positions match TRBD1. The V gene's germline CDR1 is LNHNV and CDR2 YYDKDF (reference sequence). With 3 bases clipped from V and 1 base from J, the junction kept 11 bases outside the gene matches. This CDR3 has 18 residues. The CDR3 bases are TGTGCCACCAGCAGGCGTCCTTGGTACAGGGGGAACACCGGGGAGCTGTTTTTT. It specifies CATSRRPWYRGNTGELFF.

This clonotype was seen ten or more times. The rearrangement links TRBV20-1 to TRBJ2-3, with 9 bases identical to TRBD2. Trimming cost V 0 bases and J 0 bases; bases outside gene matches: 1. This CDR3 region has 15 residues. CDR1 and CDR2 from the germline V gene are DFQATT and SNEGSKA (reference sequence). CDR3 region: CSARDAGGSTDTQYF. In nucleotides, the CDR3 is TGCAGTGCTAGAGACGCGGGGGGGAGCACAGATACGCAGTATTTT.

The genes are TRBV20-1 and TRBJ1-2; no clear D. CDR3 size: 13 residues. V lost 3 bases, J lost 2 bases, and 10 bases lay in between. Germline CDR1 is DFQATT and CDR2 is SNEGSKA (reference sequence). The CDR3 nucleotides are TGCAGTGCTAGTAGTTTGGTGAACTATGGCTACACCTTC. This sequence encodes CSASSLVNYGYTF.

The rearrangement uses TRBV20-1 and TRBJ2-1, with TRBD1 matching over 8 bases. The CDR3 has 13 amino acids. Germline CDR1 reads DFQATT; CDR2 reads SNEGSKA (reference sequence). The V segment lost 4 bases and the J segment 9 bases; nucleotides outside the gene matches: 8. This CDR3 is CSATGQGTGEQFF. For the CDR3, the DNA is TGCAGTGCTACCGGACAGGGCACGGGTGAGCAGTTCTTC.